What follows are 12 T cell receptor beta chains derived from one specimen sequenced in a study of blood T cell repertoires in COVID-19. The protocol was immunoSEQ multiplex PCR, while the TCRdb copy is restricted to in-frame clones and leaves out a portion. The sample consists of 170,000 or so clones, about 80% of them appearing once. The source material was peripheral blood. These receptors originate from a man between 65 and 80 years old with active or convalescent COVID-19.

This chain uses TRBV30 with TRBJ2-5, with no clear D. The CDR3 covers 13 residues. Germline V gene sequence: CDR1 GTSNPN, CDR2 SVGIG (reference sequence). Trimming took 0 bases from V and 5 from J, leaving 10 bases between them. The CDR3 here is CAWSVWQVETQYF. CDR3 nucleotides: TGTGCCTGGAGTGTATGGCAGGTTGAGACCCAGTACTTC.

This clone was observed a single time. This chain links TRBV28 with TRBJ1-1, with 7 bases fitting TRBD1. In germline, CDR1 is MDHEN, CDR2 SYDVKM. J gave up 0 bases and V 6 bases, and 7 bases lay outside the gene matches. The CDR3 runs to 15 residues. Here the CDR3 DNA reads TGTGCCAGCAGCTTTGCAGGGGGGATGAACACTGAAGCTTTCTTT. Encoded protein: CASSFAGGMNTEAFF.

This chain joins TRBV6-5 and TRBJ2-7, with 7 positions matching TRBD1. This CDR3 has 15 residues. In germline, CDR1 is MNHEY, CDR2 SVGAGI. Trimming removed 6 bases from V and 2 bases from J; junction bases left unmatched: 10. The CDR3 loop is CASRSSTGSPYEQYF. As DNA, the CDR3 is TGTGCCAGCAGATCGTCGACAGGGTCCCCCTACGAGCAGTACTTC.

The chain has TRBV5-5 and TRBJ1-1; a possible D gene is TRBD1 (5 bases). This CDR3 contains 13 residues. The V end was cut by 4 bases, the J end by 1 base, with 8 bases between. Germline loops: CDR1 SGHKS, CDR2 YYEKEE (reference sequence). CDR3 region: CASSRGRNTEAFF. The CDR3 DNA reads as TGTGCCAGCAGCCGGGGGAGGAACACTGAAGCTTTCTTT.

This clone has just one count. In nucleotides, the CDR3 is TGTGCCAGCAGTGACGCCAGCGGTCTGGGGGAGCAGTACTTC. This gives the protein CASSDASGLGEQYF. V is TRBV6-1 and J is TRBJ2-7, with a tentative D call TRBD2 (5 bases). CDR1 and CDR2 from the germline V gene are MNHNS and SASEGT. This CDR3 has 14 amino acids. V gave up 3 bases and J gave up 7 bases, with 16 bases separating them.

CDR3 amino acids: CASTETEHVTEAFF. The DNA for the CDR3 is TGTGCCAGCACCGAGACAGAGCATGTCACTGAAGCTTTCTTT. The genes are TRBV2 and TRBJ1-1; possible D gene TRBD1, 5 bases. V was trimmed by 7 bases and J by 4 bases, leaving 16 bases between them. The CDR3 totals 14 residues. Germline V lookup: CDR1 SNHLY, CDR2 FYNNEI.

This chain connects TRBV6-2 or TRBV6-3 to TRBJ1-1, with a possible D match to TRBD1 (5 bases). The CDR3 extends over 14 amino acids. V shed 5 bases and J shed 4 bases, with 14 bases lying between them. The germline CDR1 and CDR2 sequences are MNHEY and SVGEGT. CDR3 nucleotide sequence: TGTGCCAGCAGTGCTACTCAGGGTTTCACTGAAGCTTTCTTT. Its protein is CASSATQGFTEAFF.

This chain links TRBV5-1 with TRBJ1-6; D might be TRBD1 (6 bases). The CDR3 consists of 15 residues. The V gene lost 2 bases and the J gene lost 9 bases, with 15 bases spanning the gap. CDR1 and CDR2 (germline): SGHRS, YFSETQ. The CDR3 coding sequence is TGCGCCAGCAGCTTCGAGACAGGAAGTGCTTCACCCCTCCACTTT. It encodes CASSFETGSASPLHF. Together with reference TRBV5-1 and TRBJ1-6, the CDR3 gives the full variable domain: KAGVTQTPRYLIKTRGQQVTLSCSPISGHRSVSWYQQTPGQGLQFLFEYFSETQRNKGNFPGRFSGRQFSNSRSEMNVSTLELGDSALYLCASSFETGSASPLHFGNGTRLTVT.

The chain combines TRBV28 with TRBJ1-2, with D maybe TRBD1 (6 bases). This CDR3 has 14 residues. V lost 7 bases, J lost 6 bases, and 18 bases lay in between. Germline V CDR1 and CDR2: MDHEN, SYDVKM. The CDR3 spells CASISLGQGNGYTF. CDR3 sequence (DNA): TGTGCCAGCATTTCCCTCGGGCAGGGGAATGGCTACACCTTC.

This clone was counted once. The chain uses TRBV7-2 and TRBJ2-3; TRBD2 agrees at 14 bases. Trimming took 5 bases from V and 1 from J; bases not matched to a gene: 11. The CDR3 covers 19 residues. In germline, CDR1 is SGHTA, CDR2 FQGNSA. The CDR3 DNA reads as TGTGCCAGCAGCGAACCGGGACTAGCGGGGGCCGGAGGCACAGATACGCAGTATTTT. Translating gives CASSEPGLAGAGGTDTQYF.

The J gene is TRBJ2-3, the V gene TRBV3-1 (or the pseudogene TRBV3-2); TRBD2 might be the D (5 bases). Germline V gives CDR1 LGHDT, CDR2 YNNKEL (reference sequence). Trimming pared 5 bases from V and 7 bases from J, leaving 10 bases between. CDR3 size: 12 residues. The CDR3 nucleotides read TGTGCCAGCAGCTGGGCCGGGAATACGCAGTATTTT. Encoded protein: CASSWAGNTQYF.

The chain carries TRBV7-9 and TRBJ2-1, with 9 bases lining up with TRBD1. The CDR3 has 17 amino acids. V lost 6 bases to trimming and J lost 4 bases; unmatched junction nucleotides: 13. The V gene's germline CDR1 is SEHNR and CDR2 FQNEAQ (reference sequence). The CDR3 here is CASSYPVKGQGYNEQFF. The DNA of the CDR3 is TGTGCCAGCAGTTATCCGGTTAAAGGACAGGGGTACAATGAGCAGTTCTTC. The whole variable domain, remainder taken from reference TRBV7-9 and TRBJ2-1, is DTGVSQNPRHKITKRGQNVTFRCDPISEHNRLYWYRQTLGQGPEFLTYFQNEAQLEKSRLLSDRFSAERPKGSFSTLEIQRTEQGDSAMYLCASSYPVKGQGYNEQFFGPGTRLTVL.